This TCR beta chain was captured by sequencing in a study of Graves' ophthalmopathy and Graves' hyperthyroidism. With respect to this clonotype: Its antigen is undetermined.

RNA served as the template for amplifying TCR beta CDR3 regions. The authors performed first-round RT-PCR with HTBI primers and then a second-round multiplex PCR. TCRdb re-analysed the multiplex PCR reads in MiXCR, keeping a single row per CDR3 protein. The data hold 580,000 or so distinct CDR3 sequences, with 35% to 40% observed a single time. Clinicians diagnosed using symptoms, serum thyroxine, TRAb, thyroid ultrasound and orbital computed tomography. Study outcomes and limitations: As the model predicted ophthalmopathy progression, it achieved a sensitivity of just over 70% and a specificity of approximately 72%. Among expanded thyroid clonotypes above 0.001 frequency, most also occurred in blood.

The germline V gene encodes CDR1 MNHEY and CDR2 SVGAGI. V was cut by 2 bases and J by 7 bases, with 8 bases left in between. This CDR3 spans 12 amino acids. Source material: peripheral blood or thyroid tissue (not recorded which). The sequence came from an adult man with Graves' hyperthyroidism. The chain carries TRBV6-5 and TRBJ1-1; the D gene is possibly TRBD1 (5 bases). CDR3 nucleotides: TGTGCCAGCAGTTACAGGGGTGGTGAAGCTTTCTTT. It is translated as CASSYRGGEAFF.